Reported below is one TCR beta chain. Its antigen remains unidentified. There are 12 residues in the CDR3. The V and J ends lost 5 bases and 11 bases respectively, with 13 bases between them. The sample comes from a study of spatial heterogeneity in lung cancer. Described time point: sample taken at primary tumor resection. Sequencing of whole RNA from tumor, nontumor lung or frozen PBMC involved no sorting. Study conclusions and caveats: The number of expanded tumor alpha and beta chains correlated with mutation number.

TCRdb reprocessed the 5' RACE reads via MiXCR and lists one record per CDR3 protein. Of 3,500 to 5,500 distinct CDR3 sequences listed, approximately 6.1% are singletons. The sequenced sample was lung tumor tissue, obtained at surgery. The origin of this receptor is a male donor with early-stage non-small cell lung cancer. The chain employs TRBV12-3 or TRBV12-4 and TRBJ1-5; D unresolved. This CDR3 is CASSPALSSQHF. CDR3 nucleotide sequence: TGTGCCAGCAGTCCCGCTTTGTCATCCCAGCATTTT.